The 23 T cell receptor beta chains presented below share a single source sample, sequenced in a study. The assay was immunoSEQ multiplex PCR, and TCRdb's table has in-frame clones only and misses some. This sample has under 55,000 clones; 80% to 95% occur once, and the top ten carry around 11%. Sequenced input: PBMCs. These receptors all stem from a man aged 40-49 years with rheumatoid arthritis.

The chain employs TRBV29-1 and TRBJ2-2; 16 nucleotides line up with TRBD2. Germline lookup yields CDR1 SQVTM and CDR2 ANQGSEA. V dropped 6 bases and J dropped 6; count of bases not matched to a gene: 10. The CDR3 consists of 17 residues. CDR3 protein: CSVIAGTSGRAPGELFF. CDR3 nucleotide sequence: TGCAGCGTGATCGCCGGGACTAGCGGGAGGGCTCCCGGGGAGCTGTTTTTT.

The genes are TRBV5-1 and TRBJ1-5; D might be TRBD1 (5 bases). The CDR3 is 14 residues long. Germline CDR1 reads SGHRS; CDR2 reads YFSETQ. Trimming stripped 1 base from V and 1 base from J, with 6 bases between. CDR3 protein: CASSLTGSNQPQHF. The CDR3 bases are TGCGCCAGCAGCTTGACAGGAAGCAATCAGCCCCAGCATTTT.

The V gene is TRBV4-3, the J gene TRBJ2-1; D is unclear. Trimming removed 0 bases at V and 9 bases at J, with 12 bases between. The CDR3 has 14 amino acids. Germline V lookup: CDR1 LGHNA, CDR2 YSLEER. CDR3 DNA: TGCGCCAGCAGCCAAGATACCCCTTTAGGTGAGCAGTTCTTC. Translation gives CASSQDTPLGEQFF.

The V call is TRBV5-5, the J call TRBJ1-3; D might be TRBD1 (6 bases). With 0 bases removed from V and 0 bases from J, the gap between germline ends came to 10 bases. CDR1 and CDR2 (germline): SGHKS, YYEKEE (reference sequence). CDR3 size: 16 residues. The DNA for the CDR3 is TGTGCCAGCAGCTTGGACAGGGTCGTCTCTGGAAACACCATATATTTT. This codes for CASSLDRVVSGNTIYF.

The V gene is TRBV18, the J gene TRBJ1-2; 11 nucleotides match TRBD1. Germline V CDR1 and CDR2: KGHSH, LQKENI. Losses at the gene ends were 5 bases for V and 6 bases for J; bases not matched to a gene: 5. The CDR3 contains 14 residues. The CDR3 is CASSATGQGDGYTF. Here the CDR3 DNA reads TGTGCCAGCTCAGCAACGGGACAGGGGGATGGCTACACCTTC.

In its sample, this clone was seen a few times. The V call is TRBV6-4, the J call TRBJ2-3; 11 bases are shared with TRBD2. With 2 bases clipped from V and 6 bases from J, the junction kept 4 bases outside the gene matches. The CDR3 covers 15 residues. Germline V gives CDR1 MRHNA, CDR2 SNTAGT. The CDR3 DNA sequence: TGTGCCAGCAGTGACCTAGCGGGGGGCAGGGATACGCAGTATTTT. Its protein is CASSDLAGGRDTQYF.

The chain combines TRBV12-5 with TRBJ2-7; D call uncertain. Germline V lookup: CDR1 LGHNT, CDR2 FRNRAP. The CDR3 runs 12 residues. The ends were cut back, 0 bases at V and 4 bases at J, with 4 bases in the middle. DNA for the CDR3: TGTGCTAGTGGTTTGGTCTCATACGAGCAGTACTTC. Amino acid sequence: CASGLVSYEQYF. Combining the CDR3 with reference TRBV12-5 and TRBJ2-7 gives the whole variable domain DARVTQTPRHKVTEMGQEVTMRCQPILGHNTVFWYRQTMMQGLELLAYFRNRAPLDDSGMPKDRFSAEMPDATLATLKIQPSEPRDSAVYFCASGLVSYEQYFGPGTRLTVT.

The rearrangement links TRBV28 to TRBJ1-2; 7 bases are a match to TRBD1. This CDR3 has 17 amino acids. The germline gives CDR1 MDHEN, CDR2 SYDVKM. The V and J ends lost 4 bases and 0 bases, in that order; junction bases with no gene match: 11. The chain's CDR3 is CASSSPTGLIANYGYTF. DNA of the CDR3: TGTGCCAGCAGTTCACCGACAGGGTTGATAGCTAACTATGGCTACACCTTC.

The chain combines TRBV5-5 with TRBJ1-1; 7 bases align to TRBD1. CDR3 length equals 14 residues. V gave up 4 bases and J gave up 1 base; unmatched junction bases: 4. CDR1 and CDR2 from the germline V gene are SGHKS and YYEKEE (reference sequence). The CDR3 region has the DNA TGTGCCAGCAGCCGGAGGACAGGGAACACTGAAGCTTTCTTT. Residues: CASSRRTGNTEAFF. Complete variable domain (other parts from reference TRBV5-5 and TRBJ1-1): DAGVTQSPTHLIKTRGQQVTLRCSPISGHKSVSWYQQVLGQGPQFIFQYYEKEERGRGNFPDRFSARQFPNYSSELNVNALLLGDSALYLCASSRRTGNTEAFFGQGTRLTVV.

The V and J genes are TRBV13 and TRBJ2-2; D is unresolved. With 5 bases removed from V and 5 bases from J, the gap between germline ends came to 9 bases. The CDR3 runs to 13 residues. Germline CDR1 PRHDT, CDR2 FYEKMQ (reference sequence). The CDR3 is CASSPAETGELFF. CDR3 nucleotides: TGTGCCAGCAGCCCGGCCGAAACCGGGGAGCTGTTTTTT.

The rearrangement links TRBV4-3 to TRBJ2-3; 7 positions match TRBD2. The V and J ends lost 0 bases and 3 bases, in that order; junction bases with no gene match: 9. The CDR3 is 17 residues long. Per germline, CDR1 LGHNA and CDR2 YSLEER. The CDR3 reads CASSQDTSREITDTQYF. The DNA for the CDR3 is TGCGCCAGCAGCCAAGATACTTCGCGGGAGATTACAGATACGCAGTATTTT.

This sequence joins TRBV5-4 and TRBJ1-6, with a weak D call TRBD1 (6 bases). Germline V gene sequence: CDR1 SGHNT, CDR2 YYREEE (reference sequence). This CDR3 has 18 amino acids. The V end was cut by 4 bases, the J end by 0 bases, with 17 bases between. The CDR3 is CASSLAWGPGSYNSPLHF. CDR3 nucleotide sequence: TGTGCCAGCAGCCTTGCGTGGGGGCCCGGCTCCTATAATTCACCCCTCCACTTT.

This chain uses TRBV28 with TRBJ2-3, with 11 bases that match TRBD1. Germline CDR1 MDHEN, CDR2 SYDVKM. The length of the CDR3 is 15 residues. Trimming took 6 bases from V and 5 from J; bases not matched to a gene: 7. CDR3 amino acids: CASREWTGGKDTQYF. CDR3 sequence (DNA): TGTGCCAGCAGGGAGTGGACAGGGGGCAAAGATACGCAGTATTTT.

The V call is TRBV19, the J call TRBJ2-6, with TRBD1 matching over 7 bases. The V segment lost 4 bases and the J segment 0 bases; nucleotides outside the gene matches: 3. Germline V gene sequence: CDR1 LNHDA, CDR2 SQIVND (reference sequence). The CDR3 contains 16 residues. Here the CDR3 reads CASSRDSSSGANVLTF. The DNA for the CDR3 is TGTGCCAGTAGTAGGGACAGTTCCTCTGGGGCCAACGTCCTGACTTTC.

This clone came up a few times. The chain links TRBV7-2 to TRBJ1-2; no reliable D call. The CDR3 runs to 13 residues. V lost 5 bases to trimming and J lost 3 bases, with 10 bases between them. From germline, CDR1 is SGHTA and CDR2 FQGNSA. The CDR3 spells CASSLDKDYGYTF. Written as DNA, the CDR3 is TGTGCCAGCAGCCTCGACAAAGACTATGGCTACACCTTC.

The V and J genes are TRBV5-1 and TRBJ2-2; no firm D call. Trimming shortened V by 7 bases and J by 0 bases, and 13 bases separated the two germline ends. The germline V gene encodes CDR1 SGHRS and CDR2 YFSETQ. The CDR3 consists of 15 residues. CDR3 region: CASRDDGANTGELFF. The CDR3, as DNA: TGCGCCAGCCGAGACGACGGAGCGAACACCGGGGAGCTGTTTTTT.

CDR3 coding DNA: TGCAGCGTTCGCGGGACAGGGGTGTACGAGCAGTACTTC. Amino acid sequence: CSVRGTGVYEQYF. The V call is TRBV29-1, the J call TRBJ2-7, with 10 bases identical to TRBD1. Germline assignment: CDR1 SQVTM and CDR2 ANQGSEA. Unmatched junction bases numbered 5, after V lost 5 bases and J lost 4 bases. The CDR3 is 13 amino acids.

This chain joins TRBV9 and TRBJ1-1; TRBD1 might be the D (5 bases). V was cut by 0 bases and J by 0 bases, with 9 bases left in between. The CDR3 length is 15 residues. Per the germline V gene, CDR1 is SGDLS and CDR2 is YYNGEE. As DNA, the CDR3 is TGTGCCAGCAGCGTAGTTCCAGGGTTGAACACTGAAGCTTTCTTT. Protein sequence: CASSVVPGLNTEAFF.

The V gene is TRBV2, the J gene TRBJ1-2, with D possibly being TRBD1 (5 bases). The CDR3 runs 13 residues. Per germline, CDR1 SNHLY and CDR2 FYNNEI. V dropped 6 bases and J dropped 4 bases, with 12 bases sitting between them. The CDR3 nucleotides are TGTGCCAGCAGCGAACAGGTCTTCTATGGCTACACCTTC. Protein: CASSEQVFYGYTF.

The rearrangement uses TRBV7-3 and TRBJ1-1; possibly TRBD1 for D (5 bases). Between the trimmed V and J ends, which lost 1 base and 5 bases, there was a span of 14 bases. Germline V lookup: CDR1 SGHTA, CDR2 FQGTGA. The CDR3 spans 15 residues. CDR3 in amino acids: CASSLRGTEGTEAFF. The CDR3 DNA reads as TGTGCCAGCAGCTTAAGGGGGACGGAGGGGACTGAAGCTTTCTTT.

The J gene is TRBJ2-1, the V gene TRBV7-2; D might be TRBD1 (6 bases). The CDR3 contains 15 residues. Germline CDR1 and CDR2: SGHTA and FQGNSA. V shed 6 bases and J shed 2 bases, with 14 bases lying between them. DNA of the CDR3: TGTGCCAGCAGACGTCAGGGACACCCCTACAATGAGCAGTTCTTC. Its translation: CASRRQGHPYNEQFF.

This sequence joins TRBV7-6 and TRBJ2-7; no clear D gene. Germline V gene sequence: CDR1 SGHVS, CDR2 FNYEAQ. This CDR3 has 12 residues. Trimming stripped 5 bases from V and 5 bases from J, with 10 bases between. The CDR3 protein is CASSPGKDEQYF. For the CDR3, the DNA is TGTGCCAGCAGCCCTGGGAAAGACGAGCAGTACTTC.

The rearrangement links TRBV7-3 to TRBJ2-5; 16 bases map to TRBD2. The CDR3 runs 16 residues. Looked up from germline, CDR1 is SGHTA and CDR2 is FQGTGA. With 5 bases clipped from V and 5 bases from J, the junction kept 5 bases outside the gene matches. In nucleotides, the CDR3 is TGTGCCAGCAGCAAGGGACTAGCGGGAGGGATGGAGACCCAGTACTTC. This encodes CASSKGLAGGMETQYF.